The clone carrying this TCR beta chain showed up just once. No antigen is known for it. This specimen comes from a study of graft-versus-host responses after intestinal transplantation. Study in general: Uniformly, recipients were administered anti-thymocyte globulin induction with subsequent tacrolimus and steroids for 3 to 4 years.

The assay was immunoSEQ multiplex PCR, and TCRdb's table has in-frame clones only and misses some. The data hold tens of thousands of clones, with approximately 96% observed a single time. The CDR3 contains 14 residues. The V and J ends lost 4 bases and 5 bases respectively, with 13 bases between them. Germline V gene lookup returns CDR1 SGHNT and CDR2 YYREEE (reference sequence). Overall study results and limits: Early HvG declines after transplant were associated with peak circulating GvH clone levels. GvH clones surfaced in recipient marrow, some emerging earlier in ileum or blood.

Here the sequenced sample was unstimulated CD8+ T cells sorted from spleen or lymph node cells, taken before transplant. This clonotype was sampled from a human donor who was the organ donor for an intestinal transplant. The chain combines TRBV5-4 with TRBJ2-1; D unresolved. This CDR3 reads CASSTIGLDNEQFF. The CDR3 bases are TGTGCCAGCAGCACAATCGGGCTCGACAATGAGCAGTTCTTC.